This T cell receptor (beta chain) is drawn from a study of shared clonotypes between healthy human individuals. Study as a whole: Three plates each covered CD4 naive and memory; CD8 naive two, CD8 memory one.

CDR1 is MNHNY and CDR2 is SVGAGI in the germline V gene (reference sequence). The CDR3 spans 15 residues. With V trimmed by 7 bases and J by 7 bases, 12 bases remained unmatched. Repertoires were generated with immunoSEQ multiplex PCR, while TCRdb's copy carries only in-frame clones and drops some. The sample lists 2 million to 2.5 million clones, approximately 94% occurring once. The receptor was isolated from a man between 18 and 35 years old in good health. Sequencing used naive CD4+ T cells sorted from blood. Sample subset: CD45RA+ positively selected. The genes are TRBV6-6 and TRBJ2-7, with 11 nucleotides matching TRBD2. CDR3 sequence: CASNDIAGGRFEQYF. For the CDR3, the DNA is TGTGCCAGCAACGACATAGCGGGAGGGCGATTTGAGCAGTACTTC.